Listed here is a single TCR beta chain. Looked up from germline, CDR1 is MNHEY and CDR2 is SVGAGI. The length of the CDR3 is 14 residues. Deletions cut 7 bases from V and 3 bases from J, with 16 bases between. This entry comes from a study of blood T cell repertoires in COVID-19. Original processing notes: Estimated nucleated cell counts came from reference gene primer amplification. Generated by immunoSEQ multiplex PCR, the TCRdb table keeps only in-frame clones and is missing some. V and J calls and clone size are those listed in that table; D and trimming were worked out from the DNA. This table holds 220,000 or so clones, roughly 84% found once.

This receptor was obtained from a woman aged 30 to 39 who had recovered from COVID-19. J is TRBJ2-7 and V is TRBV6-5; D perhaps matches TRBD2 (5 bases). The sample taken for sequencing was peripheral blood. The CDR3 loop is CASTESSGDYEQYF. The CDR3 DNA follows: TGTGCCAGCACCGAGTCCTCCGGGGACTACGAGCAGTACTTC.